The rows below give T cell receptor beta chains drawn from one sample of a study of CD8+ T cells in alopecia areata. The data were produced by immunoSEQ multiplex PCR, yet TCRdb's version contains in-frame clones alone and is incomplete. Counted here are 140,000 to 150,000 clones, approximately 51% occurring once; the ten biggest clones make up 0.99%. The input for sequencing was CD4+ T cells sorted from blood, taken at week 0. The receptors were sampled from a human donor with alopecia areata. CDR3s leave out the opening cysteine and the closing phenylalanine or tryptophan.

j_call v_call cdr3_aa
TRBJ2-6 TRBV9 ARPGISGANVLT
TRBJ2-3 TRBV4-1 ASSQVDTDTQY
TRBJ2-2 TRBV30 AWTPRAGLAGVGGELF
TRBJ2-2 TRBV29-1 SVGQHTGELF
TRBJ2-2 TRBV29-1 SVDGQGAGELF
TRBJ2-5 TRBV25-1 ASSVRETQY
TRBJ1-2 TRBV7-2 ASSADPKYGYT
TRBJ2-6 TRBV14 ASSSAGSSGANVLT
TRBJ1-5 TRBV7-2 ASSLVTGSNQPQH
TRBJ2-7 TRBV30 ACPGRGRYEQY
TRBJ2-7 TRBV2 ASSGQGASYEQY
TRBJ2-7 TRBV29-1 SVTNPGQGMYEQY
TRBJ1-2 TRBV27 ASSRGHNYGYT
TRBJ2-7 TRBV7-2 ASSQDRIYEQY
TRBJ1-1 TRBV29-1 SVPMGGNTEAF
TRBJ2-3 TRBV27 ASSLELAGAHTQY
TRBJ2-7 TRBV7-9 ASSFSGGEQY
TRBJ2-7 TRBV5-1 ASSVSPGQVDEQY
TRBJ1-2 TRBV20-1 SAETWGYT
TRBJ2-3 TRBV11-2 ASSPITDTQY
TRBJ2-3 TRBV30 AWRNHIQY
TRBJ2-1 TRBV7-8 ASRLTGAFYNEQF
TRBJ2-7 TRBV5-1 ASSSGDFHEQY
TRBJ2-7 TRBV5-1 ASSLFVGGPYEQY
TRBJ2-7 TRBV4-2 ASSSDAQYYEQY